One and the same sample provided the 28 T cell receptor beta chains below, sequenced in a study of blood T cell repertoires in COVID-19. Some clones are missing from TCRdb's copy, which holds only in-frame ones; the method was immunoSEQ multiplex PCR. The sample lists under 400,000 clones, roughly 85% occurring once. Source material: PBMCs or T cells enriched from blood (not recorded which). These receptor sequences come from a woman aged 40 to 50 with acute COVID-19.

Here the CDR3 DNA reads TGTGCCAGCAGCTTGGCCGGGACAGCCGGGAGCTACGAGCAGTACTTC. Translated, it gives CASSLAGTAGSYEQYF. The rearrangement links TRBV5-4 to TRBJ2-7; D perhaps matches TRBD1 (7 bases). This CDR3 has 16 residues. V was shortened by 0 bases and J by 3 bases, with 16 bases between the two germline ends. The germline V gene has CDR1 SGHNT and CDR2 YYREEE (reference sequence).

The chain links TRBV4-2 to TRBJ1-6, with a tentative D call TRBD1 (6 bases). The CDR3 is 15 residues long. The germline V gene encodes CDR1 LGHNA and CDR2 YNFKEQ. V lost 4 bases, J lost 9 bases, and 16 bases lay in between. CDR3 sequence reads: CASSPDGPQGSPLHF. CDR3 in DNA: TGTGCCAGCAGCCCTGACGGACCACAGGGTTCACCCCTCCACTTT.

This clone has more than one count but fewer than ten. V usage is TRBV6-4 and J usage is TRBJ2-2; perhaps TRBD2 as D (6 bases). V gave up 0 bases and J gave up 4 bases, with 6 bases separating them. Germline-derived CDR1 and CDR2 are MRHNA and SNTAGT. This CDR3 region has 14 residues. The CDR3 sequence: CASSDSAGTGELFF. The CDR3 coding sequence is TGTGCCAGCAGTGACTCAGCGGGCACCGGGGAGCTGTTTTTT.

The chain links TRBV19 to TRBJ1-2; 8 bases are a match to TRBD1. The CDR3 has 19 amino acids. Germline-derived CDR1 and CDR2 are LNHDA and SQIVND (reference sequence). The V and J ends lost 5 bases and 4 bases, in that order; junction bases with no gene match: 21. CDR3 nucleotides: TGTGCCAGTAGTCGCGGGACAGGCTCTATGGAGGGGAAACTCTATGGCTACACCTTC. This codes for CASSRGTGSMEGKLYGYTF. Full variable domain (remainder filled in from reference TRBV19 and TRBJ1-2): DGGITQSPKYLFRKEGQNVTLSCEQNLNHDAMYWYRQDPGQGLRLIYYSQIVNDFQKGDIAEGYSVSREKKESFPLTVTSAQKNPTAFYLCASSRGTGSMEGKLYGYTFGSGTRLTVV.

CDR3 in amino acids: CASSPSGSRGPYEQYF. Written as DNA, the CDR3 is TGTGCCAGCAGTCCATCGGGGAGTAGGGGGCCCTACGAGCAGTACTTC. The J gene is TRBJ2-7, the V gene TRBV25-1, with 7 positions matching TRBD1. After removal of 5 bases from V and 2 bases from J, the junction contained 12 bases not matched to a gene. Germline CDR1 and CDR2: MGHDK and SYGVNS. This CDR3 spans 16 amino acids.

This rearrangement joins TRBV19 to TRBJ1-6, with 8 nucleotides matching TRBD1. The V and J ends lost 5 bases and 9 bases, in that order; junction bases with no gene match: 9. The CDR3 consists of 15 residues. In germline, CDR1 is LNHDA, CDR2 SQIVND (reference sequence). CDR3 nucleotides: TGTGCCAGTAGTTTACAGACAGGGGACAGTTCACCCCTCCACTTT. It encodes CASSLQTGDSSPLHF.

In regard to this clone: One end of the junction does not line up with germline, which may come from a read error. The rearrangement joins TRBV27 to TRBJ2-1; perhaps TRBD1 as D (6 bases). This CDR3 is built from 14 residues. Looked up from germline, CDR1 is MNHEY and CDR2 is SMNVEV (reference sequence). The CDR3 spells CASSLQGPYSEQFF. CDR3 sequence (DNA): TGTGCCAGCAGTCTGCAGGGGCCTTACAGTGAGCAGTTCTTC.

The chain joins TRBV4-1 to TRBJ1-2, with D possibly matching TRBD1 (6 bases). The CDR3 has 17 amino acids. The germline V gene encodes CDR1 MGHRA and CDR2 YSYEKL. Trimming left V 0 bases short and J 5 bases short, with 19 bases between. The CDR3 loop reads CASSQDGEGSTGYGYTF. The DNA for the CDR3 is TGCGCCAGCAGCCAAGATGGTGAGGGTAGCACAGGGTATGGCTACACCTTC.

V usage is TRBV9 and J usage is TRBJ2-7, with D unclear. Germline-derived CDR1 and CDR2 are SGDLS and YYNGEE. The ends were cut back, 4 bases at V and 2 bases at J, with 10 bases in the middle. The CDR3 consists of 13 residues. This CDR3 is CASSPLSAYEQYF. CDR3 bases: TGTGCCAGCAGCCCCCTGTCGGCCTACGAGCAGTACTTC.

The rearrangement links TRBV7-8 to TRBJ1-1; D perhaps matches TRBD1 (5 bases). Germline V lookup: CDR1 SGHVS, CDR2 FQNEAQ. This CDR3 region has 17 residues. V was pared by 5 bases and J by 4 bases, with 23 bases between. In DNA, the CDR3 is TGTGCCAGCAGCCCAACTCGGGACTCCCGGGGGACCACTGAAGCTTTCTTT. This sequence encodes CASSPTRDSRGTTEAFF.

V is TRBV2 and J is TRBJ2-3, with 8 positions matching TRBD1. After removal of 4 bases from V and 3 bases from J, the junction contained 6 bases not matched to a gene. The germline gives CDR1 SNHLY, CDR2 FYNNEI. The CDR3 length is 15 residues. The CDR3 loop is CASSVVTGVTDTQYF. The CDR3 coding sequence is TGTGCCAGCAGTGTGGTGACAGGGGTGACAGATACGCAGTATTTT.

J is TRBJ2-3 and V is TRBV6-5, with D possibly TRBD1 on 6 matching bases. The length of the CDR3 is 15 residues. V was pared by 6 bases and J by 6 bases, with 19 bases between. Per the germline V gene, CDR1 is MNHEY and CDR2 is SVGAGI. CDR3 sequence reads: CASRDRSAVVDTQYF. Here the CDR3 DNA reads TGTGCCAGCAGAGACAGGTCCGCTGTTGTTGATACGCAGTATTTT.

V is TRBV2 and J is TRBJ1-2; no reliable D call. Germline V CDR1 and CDR2: SNHLY, FYNNEI. This CDR3 is built from 14 residues. The V end lost 7 bases, the J end lost 0 bases, and 12 bases lay between the germline ends. CDR3 residues: CASTGRGANYGYTF. The CDR3 DNA follows: TGTGCCAGCACGGGCCGGGGAGCTAACTATGGCTACACCTTC.

This rearrangement joins TRBV5-6 to TRBJ2-5, with 9 bases identical to TRBD1. Unmatched junction bases numbered 5, after V lost 0 bases and J lost 5 bases. The germline CDR1 and CDR2 sequences are SGHDT and YYEEEE. The CDR3 sequence is 15 residues long. The CDR3 DNA follows: TGTGCCAGCAGCTTGGCCGGACAGGGGTTGGAGACCCAGTACTTC. It is translated as CASSLAGQGLETQYF.

CDR3 protein: CASSSKLGANYGYTF. CDR3 nucleotide sequence: TGTGCCAGCAGCTCCAAACTGGGAGCTAACTATGGCTACACCTTC. The chain has TRBV7-9 and TRBJ1-2; D remains ambiguous. The germline V gene encodes CDR1 SEHNR and CDR2 FQNEAQ (reference sequence). V lost 4 bases to trimming and J lost 0 bases, with 12 bases between them. CDR3 length equals 15 residues.

V is TRBV7-2 and J is TRBJ2-5, with 7 bases matching TRBD2. J was trimmed by 2 bases and V by 4 bases; bases with no gene match: 4. Germline V gene data show CDR1 as SGHTA and CDR2 as FQGNSA. This CDR3 comprises 14 residues. The CDR3 protein is CASSSGLVQETQYF. The CDR3 DNA reads TGTGCCAGCAGCTCAGGACTAGTTCAAGAGACCCAGTACTTC.

This chain joins TRBV12-5 and TRBJ1-4; tentatively, D is TRBD1 (6 bases). Trimming stripped 3 bases from V and 10 bases from J, with 18 bases between. Germline CDR1 and CDR2: LGHNT and FRNRAP. This CDR3 has 15 amino acids. The CDR3 here is CASGFALEQGAKLFF. Here the CDR3 DNA reads TGTGCTAGTGGTTTTGCCTTGGAACAGGGTGCAAAACTGTTTTTT.

The V call is TRBV7-3, the J call TRBJ2-1, with TRBD2 as a possible D gene (5 bases). The CDR3 totals 16 residues. Germline V lookup: CDR1 SGHTA, CDR2 FQGTGA. The V end was cut by 2 bases, the J end by 5 bases, with 16 bases between. The CDR3 DNA reads as TGTGCCAGCAGCTTATATGGGAGTATTAACAACAATGAGCAGTTCTTC. Its translation: CASSLYGSINNNEQFF.

The V and J genes are TRBV18 and TRBJ1-5; D remains unclear. The germline gives CDR1 KGHSH, CDR2 LQKENI. Trimming left V 3 bases short and J 5 bases short, with 8 bases between. The CDR3 spans 13 residues. The CDR3 coding sequence is TGTGCCAGCTCACCCACGCGGGATCAGCCCCAGCATTTT. This encodes CASSPTRDQPQHF.

The J gene is TRBJ1-1, the V gene TRBV19; 7 positions match TRBD1. Looked up from germline, CDR1 is LNHDA and CDR2 is SQIVND (reference sequence). Trimming removed 7 bases from V and 0 bases from J; junction bases left unmatched: 2. The CDR3 sequence is 13 residues long. The CDR3 loop is CASTGQMNTEAFF. In DNA form, the CDR3 reads TGTGCCAGTACGGGACAGATGAACACTGAAGCTTTCTTT. Based on the CDR3 plus reference TRBV19 and TRBJ1-1, the full variable domain is DGGITQSPKYLFRKEGQNVTLSCEQNLNHDAMYWYRQDPGQGLRLIYYSQIVNDFQKGDIAEGYSVSREKKESFPLTVTSAQKNPTAFYLCASTGQMNTEAFFGQGTRLTVV.

The chain links TRBV5-1 to TRBJ2-1; 7 bases are shared with TRBD2. Looked up from germline, CDR1 is SGHRS and CDR2 is YFSETQ. V was clipped by 6 bases and J by 6 bases; unmatched bases: 9. The CDR3 is made up of 14 amino acids. The CDR3 coding sequence is TGCGCCAGCAACGCGGGAGTTAGATCCAATGAGCAGTTCTTC. Translation gives CASNAGVRSNEQFF.

A single count supports this clone. The chain couples TRBV5-1 to TRBJ2-7, with D maybe TRBD2 (6 bases). CDR1 is SGHRS and CDR2 is YFSETQ in the germline V gene. V shed 4 bases and J shed 0 bases, with 14 bases lying between them. The CDR3 is 15 amino acids. The CDR3 DNA sequence: TGCGCCAGCAGCCTGGGACTTATAAGCTCCTACGAGCAGTACTTC. This codes for CASSLGLISSYEQYF. The whole variable domain, remainder taken from reference TRBV5-1 and TRBJ2-7, is KAGVTQTPRYLIKTRGQQVTLSCSPISGHRSVSWYQQTPGQGLQFLFEYFSETQRNKGNFPGRFSGRQFSNSRSEMNVSTLELGDSALYLCASSLGLISSYEQYFGPGTRLTVT.

The V call is TRBV7-2, the J call TRBJ2-7; 7 bases are a match to TRBD2. The trim removed 5 bases at V and 3 bases at J, leaving 7 bases unmatched. Germline CDR1 is SGHTA and CDR2 is FQGNSA. CDR3 length: 14 residues. CDR3 amino acids: CASSPGTTLYEQYF. CDR3 sequence (DNA): TGTGCCAGCAGCCCGGGGACTACCCTCTACGAGCAGTACTTC. The whole variable domain, filled in from reference TRBV7-2 and TRBJ2-7, reads GAGVSQSPSNKVTEKGKDVELRCDPISGHTALYWYRQSLGQGLEFLIYFQGNSAPDKSGLPSDRFSAERTGGSVSTLTIQRTQQEDSAVYLCASSPGTTLYEQYFGPGTRLTVT.

The chain couples TRBV11-2 to TRBJ2-2; D not certain. Per the germline V gene, CDR1 is SGHAT and CDR2 is FQNNGV. The CDR3 contains 14 residues. Trimming shortened V by 1 base and J by 1 base, and 4 bases separated the two germline ends. As DNA, the CDR3 is TGTGCCAGCAGCTTAGTTCAGAACACCGGGGAGCTGTTTTTT. Protein sequence: CASSLVQNTGELFF.

The chain uses TRBV6-2 or TRBV6-3 and TRBJ1-1; TRBD1 is a possible D gene (6 bases). CDR3 length equals 18 residues. The germline V gene has CDR1 MNHEY and CDR2 SVGEGT. Trimming took off 0 bases at V and 4 bases at J, with 21 bases between the two ends. The CDR3 bases are TGTGCCAGCAGTTACTCGAGCTGGTTTGGGCAGGGGACCACTGAAGCTTTCTTT. Its translation is CASSYSSWFGQGTTEAFF.

The V and J genes are TRBV9 and TRBJ2-3; 12 bases align to TRBD2. The CDR3 loop spans 16 amino acids. After removal of 0 bases from V and 7 bases from J, the junction contained 6 bases not matched to a gene. Germline CDR1 reads SGDLS; CDR2 reads YYNGEE. The CDR3 DNA follows: TGTGCCAGCAGCGTAGGCCCTAGCGGGGGGGTAAATACGCAGTATTTT. Its translation is CASSVGPSGGVNTQYF.

V usage is TRBV6-5 and J usage is TRBJ1-5; 10 bases map to TRBD1. The CDR3 extends over 16 amino acids. Germline CDR1 reads MNHEY; CDR2 reads SVGAGI. The trim removed 0 bases at V and 6 bases at J, leaving 5 bases unmatched. In nucleotides, the CDR3 is TGTGCCAGCAGTTACTCGGGACAGGGGCAGAGTCAGCCCCAGCATTTT. Encoded protein: CASSYSGQGQSQPQHF.

The chain recombines TRBV7-2 with TRBJ1-2; D may be TRBD1 (5 bases). The CDR3 sequence is 16 residues long. From germline, CDR1 is SGHTA and CDR2 FQGNSA. Trimming took 2 bases from V and 2 from J, leaving 15 bases between them. CDR3 sequence (DNA): TGTGCCAGCAGCTTAAAGGGAACAGGAATGAACTATGGCTACACCTTC. Its translation: CASSLKGTGMNYGYTF.